Below are 8 T cell receptor beta chains sequenced from a single sample in a study of PD-L1 blockade in urothelial cancer. The time point was: pretreatment peripheral blood. Profiling relied on immunoSEQ multiplex PCR, and the TCRdb table lists in-frame clones only, not all of them. The sample yields 70,000 to 75,000 clones, under 90% seen once. The source material was PBMCs, sampled around atezolizumab (anti-PD-L1) treatment. The origin of the receptors is a man in his 70s with urothelial cancer.

The rearrangement uses TRBV5-1 and TRBJ2-7; a possible D gene is TRBD1 (5 bases). This CDR3 is built from 13 residues. CDR1 is SGHRS, CDR2 YFSETQ, per germline. V shed 4 bases and J shed 0 bases, with 8 bases lying between them. CDR3 sequence reads: CASSEDNSYEQYF. In DNA form, the CDR3 reads TGCGCCAGCAGCGAGGACAACTCCTACGAGCAGTACTTC.

The rearrangement uses TRBV29-1 and TRBJ2-3; possibly TRBD2 for D (5 bases). Germline CDR1 reads SQVTM; CDR2 reads ANQGSEA. CDR3 length: 15 amino acids. Trimming pared 4 bases from V and 7 bases from J, leaving 21 bases between. CDR3 residues: CSVVGGRLRLYTQYF. CDR3 DNA sequence: TGCAGCGTTGTTGGCGGGCGTTTAAGGTTGTATACGCAGTATTTT.

The J gene is TRBJ2-2, the V gene TRBV7-9; 7 bases match TRBD1. CDR3 length equals 14 residues. The J segment lost 4 bases and the V segment lost 7 bases, leaving 6 bases of the junction unmatched. Germline lookup yields CDR1 SEHNR and CDR2 FQNEAQ (reference sequence). CDR3 protein: CASKGARSTGELFF. Here the CDR3 DNA reads TGTGCCAGCAAGGGGGCCCGTTCCACCGGGGAGCTGTTTTTT.

This clone was found once. CDR3 DNA sequence: TGCGCCAGCAGCTTGGCCGAGACAGGAAGCACCGGGGAGCTGTTTTTT. Translated, it gives CASSLAETGSTGELFF. The V call is TRBV5-1, the J call TRBJ2-2, with a possible D match to TRBD1 (6 bases). The germline CDR1 and CDR2 sequences are SGHRS and YFSETQ. V was trimmed by 0 bases and J by 4 bases, leaving 13 bases between them. The CDR3 is 16 residues long.

The genes are TRBV5-4 and TRBJ2-7; possibly TRBD2 for D (6 bases). In germline, CDR1 is SGHNT, CDR2 YYREEE (reference sequence). Trimming left V 0 bases short and J 5 bases short, with 15 bases between. CDR3 length equals 15 residues. The CDR3 protein is CASSLDLAAGNEQYF. For the CDR3, the DNA is TGTGCCAGCAGCTTGGATTTAGCGGCGGGGAACGAGCAGTACTTC.

As for this clone: The sample contains more than one DNA sequence encoding this CDR3. This chain connects TRBV6-1 to TRBJ1-5; D gene uncertain. Germline V lookup: CDR1 MNHNS, CDR2 SASEGT. The CDR3 runs 13 residues. Trimming removed 6 bases at V and 3 bases at J, with 9 bases between. In nucleotides, the CDR3 is TGTGCCAGCAGACAAGTGAACAATCAGCCCCAGCATTTT. This translates into CASRQVNNQPQHF.

The chain employs TRBV4-1 and TRBJ2-1; TRBD1 matches at 9 bases. Germline V gene lookup returns CDR1 MGHRA and CDR2 YSYEKL. The CDR3 runs 15 residues. The junction had 1 base not matched to a gene; V was cut back by 4 bases and J by 0 bases. The CDR3 bases are TGCGCCAGCAGCCGGGGACAGGGCTCCTACAATGAGCAGTTCTTC. Encoded protein: CASSRGQGSYNEQFF.

The chain has TRBV4-1 and TRBJ2-7; 9 bases match TRBD2. The CDR3 length is 15 residues. Germline V CDR1 and CDR2: MGHRA, YSYEKL. Losses at the gene ends were 0 bases for V and 3 bases for J; bases not matched to a gene: 3. Here the CDR3 DNA reads TGCGCCAGCAGCCAAGAGGCGCGGGAGGGCTACGAGCAGTACTTC. Amino acid sequence: CASSQEAREGYEQYF.